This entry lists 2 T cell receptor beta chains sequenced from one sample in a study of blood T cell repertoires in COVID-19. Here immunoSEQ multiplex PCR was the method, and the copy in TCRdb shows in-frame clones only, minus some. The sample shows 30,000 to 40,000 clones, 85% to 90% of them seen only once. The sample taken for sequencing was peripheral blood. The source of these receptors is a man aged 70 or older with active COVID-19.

This chain's CDR3 is CATSDPSLNEQFF. In DNA, the CDR3 is TGTGCCACCAGTGATCCTTCTCTCAATGAGCAGTTCTTC. This chain uses TRBV24-1 with TRBJ2-1; D is unresolved. CDR3 length: 13 residues. The germline gives CDR1 KGHDR, CDR2 SFDVKD. Trimming pared 3 bases from V and 6 bases from J, leaving 8 bases between.

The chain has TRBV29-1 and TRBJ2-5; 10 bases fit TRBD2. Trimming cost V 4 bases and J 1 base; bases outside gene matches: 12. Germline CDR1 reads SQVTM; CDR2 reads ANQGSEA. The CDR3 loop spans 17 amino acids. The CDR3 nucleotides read TGCAGCGTTGTGTGGGCTAGCGGGAGAAGGAGCCAAGAGACCCAGTACTTC. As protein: CSVVWASGRRSQETQYF.